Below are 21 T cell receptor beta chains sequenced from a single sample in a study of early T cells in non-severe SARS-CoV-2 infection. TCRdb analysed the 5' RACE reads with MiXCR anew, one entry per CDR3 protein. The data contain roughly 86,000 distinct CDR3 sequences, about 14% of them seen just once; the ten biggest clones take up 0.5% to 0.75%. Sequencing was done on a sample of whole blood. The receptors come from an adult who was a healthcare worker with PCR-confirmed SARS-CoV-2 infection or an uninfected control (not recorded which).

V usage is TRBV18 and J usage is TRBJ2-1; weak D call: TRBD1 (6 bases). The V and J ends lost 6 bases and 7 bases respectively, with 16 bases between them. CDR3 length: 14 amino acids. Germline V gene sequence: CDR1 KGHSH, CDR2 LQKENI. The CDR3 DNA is TGTGCCAGCTCCCCCTGGGCAGGGGCGAATGAGCAGTTCTTC. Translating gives CASSPWAGANEQFF.

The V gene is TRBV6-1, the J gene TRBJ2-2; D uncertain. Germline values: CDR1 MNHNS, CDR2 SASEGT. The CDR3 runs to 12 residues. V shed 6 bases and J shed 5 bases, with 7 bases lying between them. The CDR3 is CASRKITGELFF. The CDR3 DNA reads TGTGCCAGCAGGAAGATTACCGGGGAGCTGTTTTTT.

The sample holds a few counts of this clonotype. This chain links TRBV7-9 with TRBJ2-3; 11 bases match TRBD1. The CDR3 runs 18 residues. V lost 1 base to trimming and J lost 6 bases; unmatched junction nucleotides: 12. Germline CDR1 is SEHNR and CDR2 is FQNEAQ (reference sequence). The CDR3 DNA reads TGTGCCAGCAGCTTAGTATTCAGTAGGACAGGGGGCTCGGATACGCAGTATTTT. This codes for CASSLVFSRTGGSDTQYF.

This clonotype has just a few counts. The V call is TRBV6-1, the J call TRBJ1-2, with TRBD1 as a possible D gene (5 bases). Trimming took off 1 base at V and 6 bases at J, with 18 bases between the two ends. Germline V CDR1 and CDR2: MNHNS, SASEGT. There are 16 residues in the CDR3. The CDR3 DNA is TGTGCCAGCAGTGAAGTGGGGGTTTCCAGCGTGGATGGCTACACCTTC. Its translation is CASSEVGVSSVDGYTF.

Here the CDR3 reads CASSPNTFKNRQTRSGNTIYF. In nucleotides, the CDR3 is TGTGCCAGCAGCCCGAATACATTTAAAAATCGACAGACGCGCTCTGGAAACACCATATATTTT. The chain has TRBV5-6 and TRBJ1-3; weak D call: TRBD1 (5 bases). CDR1 and CDR2 from the germline V gene are SGHDT and YYEEEE. The CDR3 contains 21 residues. V was clipped by 4 bases and J by 0 bases, with 29 bases between them.

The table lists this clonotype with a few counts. The CDR3 DNA reads as TGCAGCGCGAGCCGCACCGGGGAGCTGTTTTTT. It is translated as CSASRTGELFF. V and J are TRBV29-1 and TRBJ2-2; D gene uncertain. The germline V gene has CDR1 SQVTM and CDR2 ANQGSEA. V was pared by 7 bases and J by 4 bases, with 7 bases between. The CDR3 runs 11 residues.

CDR3 sequence (DNA): TGTGCCAGCAGAGAGCAGGAGGGGGACTTCTCGTGGACCGGGGAGCTGTTTTTT. Residues: CASREQEGDFSWTGELFF. The gene calls are TRBV6-1 and TRBJ2-2, with D possibly being TRBD1 or TRBD2 (6 bases each). Germline V gene data show CDR1 as MNHNS and CDR2 as SASEGT. CDR3 length: 18 residues. V was cut by 6 bases and J by 5 bases, with 25 bases left in between.

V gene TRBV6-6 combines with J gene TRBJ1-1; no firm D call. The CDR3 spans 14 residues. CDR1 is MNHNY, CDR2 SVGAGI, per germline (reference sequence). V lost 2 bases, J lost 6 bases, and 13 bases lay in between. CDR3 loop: CASSYVGHTAEAFF. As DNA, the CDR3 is TGTGCCAGCAGTTACGTGGGCCACACGGCTGAAGCTTTCTTT.

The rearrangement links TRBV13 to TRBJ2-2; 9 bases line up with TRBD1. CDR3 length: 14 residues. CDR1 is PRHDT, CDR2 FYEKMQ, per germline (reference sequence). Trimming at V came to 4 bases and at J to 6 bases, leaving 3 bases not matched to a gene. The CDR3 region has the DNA TGTGCCAGCAGCTCTCGGACAGGGGCCGGGGAGCTGTTTTTT. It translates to CASSSRTGAGELFF.

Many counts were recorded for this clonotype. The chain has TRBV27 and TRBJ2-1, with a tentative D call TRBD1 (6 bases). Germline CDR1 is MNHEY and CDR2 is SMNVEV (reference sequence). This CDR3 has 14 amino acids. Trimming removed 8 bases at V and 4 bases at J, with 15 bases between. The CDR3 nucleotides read TGTGCCAGCGCATGGGGGACACCTTACAATGAGCAGTTCTTC. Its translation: CASAWGTPYNEQFF.

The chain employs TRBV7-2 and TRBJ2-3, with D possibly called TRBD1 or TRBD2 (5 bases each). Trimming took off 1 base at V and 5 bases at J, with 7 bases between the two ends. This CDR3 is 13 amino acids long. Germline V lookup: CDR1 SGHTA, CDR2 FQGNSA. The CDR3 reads CASSLVGVDTQYF. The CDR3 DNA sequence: TGTGCCAGCAGCTTAGTGGGGGTAGATACGCAGTATTTT.

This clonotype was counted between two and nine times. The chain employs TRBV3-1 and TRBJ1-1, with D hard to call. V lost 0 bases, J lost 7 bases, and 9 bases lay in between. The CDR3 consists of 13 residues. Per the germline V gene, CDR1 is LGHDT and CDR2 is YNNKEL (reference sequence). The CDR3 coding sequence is TGTGCCAGCAGCCAAGATGAGAGAGATGAAGCTTTCTTT. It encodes CASSQDERDEAFF.

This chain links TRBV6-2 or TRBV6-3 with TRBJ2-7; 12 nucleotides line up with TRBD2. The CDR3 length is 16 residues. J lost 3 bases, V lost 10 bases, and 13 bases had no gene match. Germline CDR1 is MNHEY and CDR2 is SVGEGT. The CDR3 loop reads CATKGGTSGRLYEQYV. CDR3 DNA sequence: TGTGCCACGAAGGGTGGGACTAGCGGGCGACTCTACGAGCAGTACGTC.

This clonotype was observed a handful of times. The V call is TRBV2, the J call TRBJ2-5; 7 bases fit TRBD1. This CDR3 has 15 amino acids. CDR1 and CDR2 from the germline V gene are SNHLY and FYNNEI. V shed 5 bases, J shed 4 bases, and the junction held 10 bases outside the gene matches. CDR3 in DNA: TGTGCCAGCAGTCCGGGGACAGTTAAGATAGAGACCCAGTACTTC. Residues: CASSPGTVKIETQYF. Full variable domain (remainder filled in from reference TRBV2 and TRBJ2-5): EPEVTQTPSHQVTQMGQEVILRCVPISNHLYFYWYRQILGQKVEFLVSFYNNEISEKSEIFDDQFSVERPDGSNFTLKIRSTKLEDSAMYFCASSPGTVKIETQYFGPGTRLLVL.

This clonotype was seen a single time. The chain's CDR3 is CATSRTEETQYF. The CDR3 region has the DNA TGTGCCACCAGCAGAACCGAGGAGACCCAGTACTTC. The rearrangement joins TRBV15 to TRBJ2-5; no reliable D call. V lost 2 bases to trimming and J lost 5 bases, with 6 bases between them. There are 12 residues in the CDR3. Germline assignment: CDR1 LNHNV and CDR2 YYDKDF (reference sequence).

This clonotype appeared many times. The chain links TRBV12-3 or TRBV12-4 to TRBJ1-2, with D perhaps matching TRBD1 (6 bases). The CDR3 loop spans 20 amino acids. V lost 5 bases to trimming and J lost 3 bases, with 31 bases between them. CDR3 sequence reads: CASSPRTVLGSFSRYYGYTF. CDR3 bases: TGTGCCAGCAGTCCTCGGACAGTATTGGGGAGTTTTTCCCGGTACTATGGCTACACCTTC.

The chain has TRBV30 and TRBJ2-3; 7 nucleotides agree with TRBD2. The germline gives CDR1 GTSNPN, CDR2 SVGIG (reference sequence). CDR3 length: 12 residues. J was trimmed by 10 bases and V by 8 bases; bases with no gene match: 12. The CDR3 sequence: CARGPGGKAQYF. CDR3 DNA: TGTGCCAGGGGCCCGGGGGGTAAGGCGCAGTATTTT.

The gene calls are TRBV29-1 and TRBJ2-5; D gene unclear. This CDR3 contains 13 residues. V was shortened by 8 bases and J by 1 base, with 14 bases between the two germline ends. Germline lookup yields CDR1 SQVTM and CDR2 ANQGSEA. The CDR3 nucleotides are TGCAGCACAAGTGACCGGCTCCAAGAGACCCAGTACTTC. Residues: CSTSDRLQETQYF.

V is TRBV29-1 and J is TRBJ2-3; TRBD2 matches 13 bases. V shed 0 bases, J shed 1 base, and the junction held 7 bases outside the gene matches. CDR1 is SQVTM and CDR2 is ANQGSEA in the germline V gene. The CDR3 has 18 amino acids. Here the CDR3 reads CSVEDPVGLAGGTDTQYF. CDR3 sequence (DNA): TGCAGCGTTGAAGATCCTGTTGGACTAGCGGGGGGCACAGATACGCAGTATTTT.

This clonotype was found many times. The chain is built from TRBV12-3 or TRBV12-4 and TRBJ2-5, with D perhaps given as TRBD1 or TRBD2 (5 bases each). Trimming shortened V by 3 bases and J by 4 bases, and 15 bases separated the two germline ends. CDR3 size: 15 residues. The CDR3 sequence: CASSFTGPTRETQYF. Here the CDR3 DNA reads TGTGCCAGCAGTTTCACGGGGCCGACTCGAGAGACCCAGTACTTC.

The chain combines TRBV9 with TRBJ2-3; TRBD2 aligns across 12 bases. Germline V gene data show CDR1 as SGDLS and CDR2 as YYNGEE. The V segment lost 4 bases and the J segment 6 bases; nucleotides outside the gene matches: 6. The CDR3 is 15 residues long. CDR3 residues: CASSKTSGGKDTQYF. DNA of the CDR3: TGTGCCAGCAGCAAGACTAGCGGGGGCAAGGATACGCAGTATTTT.